The 2 T cell receptor beta chains below all came from one sample that was sequenced in a study of ipilimumab plus nivolumab after autologous stem cell transplantation. The data were produced by immunoSEQ multiplex PCR, yet TCRdb's version contains in-frame clones alone and is incomplete. This sample carries over 80,000 clones, 83% of them seen once, and the ten largest clones take approximately 2.2%. The starting material was PBMCs, obtained in a trial of ipilimumab plus nivolumab as post-transplant consolidation. These receptors came from a male donor with diffuse large B-cell lymphoma.

The rearrangement uses TRBV6-5 and TRBJ1-2, with 9 nucleotides matching TRBD1. There are 15 residues in the CDR3. The germline gives CDR1 MNHEY, CDR2 SVGAGI. V dropped 9 bases and J dropped 1; count of bases not matched to a gene: 9. CDR3 region: CASNPGTGRNYGYTF. The CDR3, as DNA: TGTGCCAGTAACCCCGGGACAGGGCGTAACTATGGCTACACCTTC.

CDR3 in amino acids: CASSARGGLSGNTIYF. The CDR3 DNA is TGTGCCAGTAGTGCCCGCGGGGGCCTCTCTGGAAACACCATATATTTT. The chain is built from TRBV19 and TRBJ1-3; D might be TRBD1 (6 bases). V lost 5 bases to trimming and J lost 0 bases, with 14 bases between them. This CDR3 region has 16 residues. Germline lookup yields CDR1 LNHDA and CDR2 SQIVND (reference sequence).